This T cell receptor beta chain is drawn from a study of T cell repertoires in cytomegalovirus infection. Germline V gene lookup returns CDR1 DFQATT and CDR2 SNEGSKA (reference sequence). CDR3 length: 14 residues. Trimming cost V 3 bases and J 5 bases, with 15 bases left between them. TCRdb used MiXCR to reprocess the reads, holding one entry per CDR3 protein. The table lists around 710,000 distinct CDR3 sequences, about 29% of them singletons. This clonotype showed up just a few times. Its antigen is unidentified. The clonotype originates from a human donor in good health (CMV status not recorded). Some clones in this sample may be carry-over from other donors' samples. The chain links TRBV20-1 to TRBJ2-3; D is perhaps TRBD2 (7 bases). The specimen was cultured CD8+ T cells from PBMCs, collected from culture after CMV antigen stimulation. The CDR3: CSASWTGGQDTQYF. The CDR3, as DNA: TGCAGTGCTAGTTGGACGGGGGGACAAGATACGCAGTATTTT.